A selection of T cell receptor beta chains follows, all from one sample in a study of T cell responses to AZD1222 COVID-19 vaccine. Here immunoSEQ multiplex PCR was the method, and the copy in TCRdb shows in-frame clones only, minus some. Among about 120,000 clones listed, around 92% were seen once. The input for sequencing was peripheral blood, taken on day 0 of AZD1222 vaccination. The receptors here all came from an adult in good health. Each CDR3 is given with its conserved first and last residue. A D gene is named only where the DNA matches it firmly. Clone size is shown for a subset of rows, as once, few, many or a class of expanded clone.

D gene | J gene | V gene | clone size | CDR3 protein | CDR3 DNA
- | TRBJ1-5 | TRBV6-1 | - | CASSEARQGNQPQHF | TGTGCCAGCAGTGAAGCGAGGCAGGGAAATCAGCCCCAGCATTTT
- | TRBJ1-6 | TRBV19 | once | CASSLREIFNSPLHF | TGTGCCAGTAGTCTGCGTGAGATATTTAATTCACCCCTCCACTTT
- | TRBJ1-4 | TRBV19 | - | CASKRVRGHEKLFF | TGTGCCAGTAAGAGGGTAAGAGGGCATGAAAAACTGTTTTTT
- | TRBJ1-1 | TRBV15 | - | CATSREPRTGKGWAGDTEAFF | TGTGCCACCAGCAGAGAGCCGAGGACCGGCAAGGGGTGGGCTGGGGACACTGAAGCTTTCTTT
TRBD1 | TRBJ1-5 | TRBV19 | - | CASSIHRGQPQHF | TGTGCCAGTAGTATACACAGGGGCCAGCCCCAGCATTTT
TRBD1 | TRBJ1-1 | TRBV6-2/TRBV6-3 | - | CASSYSRQGNTEAFF | TGTGCCAGCAGTTACTCGAGACAGGGCAACACTGAAGCTTTCTTT
- | TRBJ1-2 | TRBV28 | - | CASSFTDAVGYTF | TGTGCCAGCAGTTTTACGGACGCGGTTGGCTACACCTTC
- | TRBJ2-7 | TRBV7-2 | - | CASSSGRQFYEQYF | TGTGCCAGCAGCTCAGGACGACAGTTCTACGAGCAGTACTTC
- | TRBJ1-3 | TRBV5-6 | - | CASSSRHSGNTIYF | TGTGCCAGCAGCTCCCGGCACTCTGGAAACACCATATATTTT
- | TRBJ2-7 | TRBV28 | - | CASSQSSYEQYF | TGTGCCAGCAGTCAATCGTCCTACGAGCAGTACTTC
- | TRBJ1-1 | TRBV28 | - | CASSDSMNTEAFF | TGTGCCAGCAGCGACAGCATGAACACTGAAGCTTTCTTT
TRBD1 | TRBJ2-1 | TRBV6-1 | few | CASSEGTGGKGEQFF | TGTGCCAGCAGTGAAGGGACAGGGGGCAAGGGTGAGCAGTTCTTC
- | TRBJ2-7 | TRBV2 | - | CASSEAVWRREQYF | TGTGCCAGCAGTGAAGCGGTCTGGAGACGCGAGCAGTACTTC
- | TRBJ1-2 | TRBV4-1 | - | CASSQVGRTYLYGYTF | TGCGCCAGCAGCCAAGTAGGCAGGACATACCTCTATGGCTACACCTTC
- | TRBJ1-6 | TRBV5-6 | - | CASSLPANSPLHF | TGTGCCAGCAGCTTGCCAGCTAATTCACCCCTCCACTTT